The 8 T cell receptor beta chains below were found in one sample sequenced in a study of T cell responses to AZD1222 COVID-19 vaccine. TCRdb keeps only in-frame clones here, not all; method: immunoSEQ multiplex PCR. The sample shows 150,000 to 180,000 clones, roughly 90% of them seen only once. The sample here was peripheral blood, taken on day 0 of AZD1222 vaccination. The receptors were sampled from an adult in good health.

The rearrangement links TRBV12-5 to TRBJ1-4, with TRBD1 as a possible D gene (6 bases). Germline V gene lookup returns CDR1 LGHNT and CDR2 FRNRAP. Trimming stripped 0 bases from V and 5 bases from J, with 13 bases between. The CDR3 covers 16 residues. CDR3: CASGLVRTEKNEKLFF. For the CDR3, the DNA is TGTGCTAGTGGTTTGGTCCGGACAGAAAAAAATGAAAAACTGTTTTTT.

The chain employs TRBV2 and TRBJ1-4, with 7 bases fitting TRBD1. There are 19 residues in the CDR3. The germline gives CDR1 SNHLY, CDR2 FYNNEI. J lost 7 bases, V lost 3 bases, and 20 bases had no gene match. CDR3 bases: TGTGCCAGCAGTGACCTAATACTTCGCAGGGGGGGGCAGGGTGAAAAACTGTTTTTT. It is translated as CASSDLILRRGGQGEKLFF.

V is TRBV15 and J is TRBJ1-1; D may be TRBD1 (5 bases). In germline, CDR1 is LNHNV, CDR2 YYDKDF (reference sequence). Trimming cost V 1 base and J 0 bases, with 9 bases left between them. The CDR3 has 15 amino acids. In DNA, the CDR3 is TGTGCCACCAGCAGAGGGGCAGGGATGAACACTGAAGCTTTCTTT. Its translation: CATSRGAGMNTEAFF.

Remarks on this clone: An end of the junction differs from the germline gene, which may be a read error. Additional DNA sequences in this sample encode the identical CDR3. This chain links TRBV18 with TRBJ1-3; unclear D gene. Germline V gene sequence: CDR1 KGHSH, CDR2 LQKENI. The CDR3 has 15 residues. This CDR3 is CASSPRVNSGNTIYF. In DNA form, the CDR3 reads TGTGCCAGCTCCCCACGGGTGAACTCTGGAAACACCATATATTTT.

The rearrangement links TRBV7-8 to TRBJ2-7; D gene unclear. The CDR3 is 13 amino acids. Per germline, CDR1 SGHVS and CDR2 FQNEAQ. The germline V and J ends were trimmed by 1 base and 0 bases, with 4 bases remaining between them. Written as DNA, the CDR3 is TGTGCCAGCAGCTTAGTTAGCTCCTACGAGCAGTACTTC. Protein: CASSLVSSYEQYF.

This rearrangement joins TRBV6-2 or TRBV6-3 to TRBJ1-2; D remains unclear. CDR1 is MNHEY, CDR2 SVGEGT, per germline. Trimming removed 6 bases at V and 3 bases at J, with 11 bases between. The CDR3 has 13 residues. The CDR3 sequence: CASSPTGDYGYTF. Here the CDR3 DNA reads TGTGCCAGCAGCCCGACCGGAGACTATGGCTACACCTTC.

V and J are TRBV6-1 and TRBJ1-5; a weak D match, TRBD1 (5 bases). Germline V CDR1 and CDR2: MNHNS, SASEGT. This CDR3 has 13 amino acids. Trimming cost V 3 bases and J 9 bases, with 12 bases left between them. The CDR3 coding sequence is TGTGCCAGCAGTGAGGGGGATGAGGGGCCCCAGCATTTT. Translating gives CASSEGDEGPQHF.

V and J are TRBV2 and TRBJ2-1; perhaps D is TRBD1 or TRBD2 (5 bases each). Germline-derived CDR1 and CDR2 are SNHLY and FYNNEI. The CDR3 extends over 14 amino acids. Trimming cost V 8 bases and J 5 bases, with 16 bases left between them. The CDR3 bases are TGTGCCAGCGTCCGGGACCTCTTCGACAATGAGCAGTTCTTC. Translating gives CASVRDLFDNEQFF.